This TCR beta chain originates from a study of T-cell memory formation after mild COVID-19. Study as a whole: TCR clusters were largely donor specific.

TCRdb redid the calling of the 5' RACE reads with MiXCR, one entry per CDR3 protein. The repertoire holds 190,000 or so distinct CDR3 sequences, with about 21% as singletons. Regarding the study as a whole: Still unconfirmed is whether the second-wave clones peaking on day 37 recognized SARS-CoV-2. Day 15 to 85 contracting clones showed balanced CD4/CD8; later expanders leaned CD4+.

CDR3 length: 12 residues. V lost 3 bases, J lost 3 bases, and 9 bases lay in between. The germline CDR1 and CDR2 sequences are SQVTM and ANQGSEA. Remarks on this clonotype: Its antigen is unknown.

The TCR was taken from an adult woman who had mild COVID-19 (a few samples of this study predate the infection). Cell type and time point are not known. The sequencing input was PBMCs or a T cell subset sorted from them (not recorded which). The J gene is TRBJ2-7, the V gene TRBV29-1, with D tentatively TRBD2 (5 bases). In DNA, the CDR3 is TGCAGCGTTGAGGTGGACTTCTACGAGCAGTACTTC. Amino acids: CSVEVDFYEQYF.